This T cell receptor (beta chain) was captured by sequencing in a study of Ad26.COV2.S vaccination and SARS-CoV-2 variants. Treatment denoted: roughly 20 received Ad26.COV2.S at low or high dose, single or two shots; 5 received placebo; per-sample allocation not given. It was on day 63 after the first vaccine or placebo injection that samples were taken. This clone has only one observation. Germline V gene sequence: CDR1 LGHNT, CDR2 FRNRAP. Between the trimmed V and J ends, which lost 6 bases and 4 bases, there was a span of 12 bases. The CDR3 contains 13 residues. Method: immunoSEQ multiplex PCR; TCRdb's copy keeps in-frame clones and lacks some. The table shows around 450,000 clones, with approximately 92% occurring only once.

This chain joins TRBV12-5 and TRBJ1-1; D is ambiguous. This sample comprised peripheral blood, obtained in a trial of Ad26.COV2.S vaccine versus placebo. The sequence was collected from a person aged 18-65 years who received the Ad26.COV2.S COVID-19 vaccine or a placebo. CDR3 sequence reads: CASGAEFGTEAFF. As DNA, the CDR3 is TGTGCTAGTGGCGCCGAATTTGGCACTGAAGCTTTCTTT.